A single T cell receptor (beta chain) is shown here with its context. The data derive from a study of T cells after yellow fever vaccination. CDR1 is SGDLS, CDR2 YYNGEE, per germline. J gave up 5 bases and V 0 bases, and 8 bases lay outside the gene matches. The CDR3 loop spans 17 amino acids. TCRdb re-called the 5' RACE reads through MiXCR, storing one row per CDR3 protein. The sample records about 170,000 distinct CDR3 sequences, around 10% being singletons. The material was CD8+ T cells sorted from PBMCs, obtained 15 days after the yellow fever booster vaccination. This chain connects TRBV9 to TRBJ2-2; 9 bases match TRBD1. This receptor was taken from a man younger than 35 who received the YFV17D yellow fever vaccine. CDR3 region: CASSVDRDRARTGELFF. CDR3 nucleotide sequence: TGTGCCAGCAGCGTAGACCGGGACAGGGCCAGAACCGGGGAGCTGTTTTTT.